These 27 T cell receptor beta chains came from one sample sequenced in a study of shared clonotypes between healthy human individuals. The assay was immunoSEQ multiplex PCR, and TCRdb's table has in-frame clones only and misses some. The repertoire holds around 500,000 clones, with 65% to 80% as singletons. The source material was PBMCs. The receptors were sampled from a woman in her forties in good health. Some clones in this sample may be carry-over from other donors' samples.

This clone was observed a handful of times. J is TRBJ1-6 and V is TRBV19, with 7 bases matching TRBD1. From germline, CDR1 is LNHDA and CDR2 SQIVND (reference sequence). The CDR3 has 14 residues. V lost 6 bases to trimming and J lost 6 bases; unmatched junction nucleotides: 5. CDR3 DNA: TGTGCCAGTAGCAGGCGGGACAGTAATTCACCCCTCCACTTT. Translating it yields CASSRRDSNSPLHF.

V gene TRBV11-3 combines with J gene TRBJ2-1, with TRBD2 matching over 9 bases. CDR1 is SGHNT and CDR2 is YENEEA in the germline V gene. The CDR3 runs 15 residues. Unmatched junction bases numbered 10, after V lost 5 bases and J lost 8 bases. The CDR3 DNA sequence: TGTGCCAGCAGCCGAGAGGGACTAGCATCATATGAGCAGTTCTTC. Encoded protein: CASSREGLASYEQFF.

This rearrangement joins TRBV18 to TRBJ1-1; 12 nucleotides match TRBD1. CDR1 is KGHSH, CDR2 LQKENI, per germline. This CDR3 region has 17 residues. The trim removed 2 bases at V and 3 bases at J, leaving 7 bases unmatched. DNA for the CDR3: TGTGCCAGCTCACCAACGGGACAGGGGGCGGTGGACACTGAAGCTTTCTTT. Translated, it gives CASSPTGQGAVDTEAFF.

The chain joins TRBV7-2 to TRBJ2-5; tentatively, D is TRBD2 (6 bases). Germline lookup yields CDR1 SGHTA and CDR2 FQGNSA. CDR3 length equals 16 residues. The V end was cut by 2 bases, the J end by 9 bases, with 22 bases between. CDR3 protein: CASSLFILAAGGAQYF. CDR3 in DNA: TGTGCCAGCAGCTTATTTATACTAGCCGCAGGTGGGGCCCAGTACTTC.

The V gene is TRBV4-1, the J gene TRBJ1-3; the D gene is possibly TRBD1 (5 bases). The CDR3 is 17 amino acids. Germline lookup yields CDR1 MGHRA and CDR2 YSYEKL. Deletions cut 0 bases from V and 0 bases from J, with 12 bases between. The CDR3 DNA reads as TGCGCCAGCAGCCAAGAGTTCAGGGTCATCTCTGGAAACACCATATATTTT. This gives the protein CASSQEFRVISGNTIYF.

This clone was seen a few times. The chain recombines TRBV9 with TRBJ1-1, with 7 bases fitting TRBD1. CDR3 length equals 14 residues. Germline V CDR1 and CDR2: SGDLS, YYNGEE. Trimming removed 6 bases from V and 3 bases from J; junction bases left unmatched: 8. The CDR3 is CASTEQGLDTEAFF. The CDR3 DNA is TGTGCCAGCACCGAACAGGGGTTGGACACTGAAGCTTTCTTT.

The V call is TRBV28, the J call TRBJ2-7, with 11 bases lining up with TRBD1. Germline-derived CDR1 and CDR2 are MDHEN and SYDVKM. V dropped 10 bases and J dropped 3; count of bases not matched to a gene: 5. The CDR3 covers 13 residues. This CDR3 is CAIRGTGGYEQYF. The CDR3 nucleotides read TGTGCCATCAGGGGGACAGGGGGCTACGAGCAGTACTTC.

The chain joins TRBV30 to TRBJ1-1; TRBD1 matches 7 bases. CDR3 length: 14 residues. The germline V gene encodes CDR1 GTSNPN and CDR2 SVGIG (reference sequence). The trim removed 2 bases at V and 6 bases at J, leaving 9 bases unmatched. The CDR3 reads CAWSPGQAEAEAFF. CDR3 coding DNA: TGTGCCTGGAGTCCCGGACAGGCGGAGGCTGAAGCTTTCTTT.

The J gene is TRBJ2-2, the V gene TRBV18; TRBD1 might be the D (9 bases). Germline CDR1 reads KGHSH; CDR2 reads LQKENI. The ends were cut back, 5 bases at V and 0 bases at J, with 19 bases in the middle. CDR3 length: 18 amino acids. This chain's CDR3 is CASSGTGTLAANTGELFF. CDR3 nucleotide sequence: TGTGCCAGCTCAGGGACAGGGACACTAGCGGCGAACACCGGGGAGCTGTTTTTT. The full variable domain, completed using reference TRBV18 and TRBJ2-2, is NAGVMQNPRHLVRRRGQEARLRCSPMKGHSHVYWYRQLPEEGLKFMVYLQKENIIDESGMPKERFSAEFPKEGPSILRIQQVVRGDSAAYFCASSGTGTLAANTGELFFGEGSRLTVL.

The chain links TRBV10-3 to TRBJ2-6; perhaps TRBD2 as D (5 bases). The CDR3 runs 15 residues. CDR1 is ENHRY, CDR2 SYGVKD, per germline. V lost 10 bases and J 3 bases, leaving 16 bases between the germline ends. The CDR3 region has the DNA TGTGCCACCCACGAGGGCTCGGGTGGGGCCAACGTCCTGACTTTC. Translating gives CATHEGSGGANVLTF.

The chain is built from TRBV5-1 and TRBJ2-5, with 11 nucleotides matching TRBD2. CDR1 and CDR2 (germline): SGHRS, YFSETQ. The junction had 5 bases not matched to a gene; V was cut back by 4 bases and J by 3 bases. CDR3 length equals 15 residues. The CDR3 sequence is CASSMGGLAEETQYF. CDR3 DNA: TGCGCCAGCAGCATGGGGGGACTAGCGGAAGAGACCCAGTACTTC.

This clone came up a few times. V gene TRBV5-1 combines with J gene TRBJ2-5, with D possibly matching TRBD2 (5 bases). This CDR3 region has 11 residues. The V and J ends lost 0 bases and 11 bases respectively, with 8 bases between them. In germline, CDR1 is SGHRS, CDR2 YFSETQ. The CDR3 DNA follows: TGCGCCAGCAGCTTGGATGGGGAGCAGTACTTC. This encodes CASSLDGEQYF.

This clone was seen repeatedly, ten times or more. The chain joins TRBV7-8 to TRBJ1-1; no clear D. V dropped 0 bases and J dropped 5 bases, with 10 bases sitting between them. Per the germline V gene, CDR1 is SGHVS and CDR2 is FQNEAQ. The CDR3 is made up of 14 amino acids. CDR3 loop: CASSLAGRRTEAFF. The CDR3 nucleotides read TGTGCCAGCAGCTTAGCGGGTAGAAGGACTGAAGCTTTCTTT.

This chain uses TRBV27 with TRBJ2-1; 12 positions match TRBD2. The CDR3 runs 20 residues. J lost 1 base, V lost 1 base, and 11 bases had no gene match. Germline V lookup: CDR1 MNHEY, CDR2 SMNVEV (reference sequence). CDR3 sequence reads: CASSLLGWTSGMGSYNEQFF. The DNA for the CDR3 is TGTGCCAGCAGTTTATTAGGGTGGACTAGCGGGATGGGGTCCTACAATGAGCAGTTCTTC.

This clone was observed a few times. CDR3 DNA: TGTGCCTGGAGCCCGAGGGGACGGGGAGATCAGCCCCAGCATTTT. Protein sequence: CAWSPRGRGDQPQHF. The rearrangement uses TRBV30 and TRBJ1-5, with D perhaps matching TRBD1 (5 bases). Germline V gene lookup returns CDR1 GTSNPN and CDR2 SVGIG (reference sequence). The CDR3 covers 15 residues. V was shortened by 3 bases and J by 5 bases, with 17 bases between the two germline ends.

The CDR3 region is CAWTGSDEQYF. CDR3 sequence (DNA): TGTGCCTGGACGGGCTCTGACGAGCAGTACTTC. The J gene is TRBJ2-5, the V gene TRBV30; D not certain. The J call is uncertain, as TRBJ2-7 better fits the DNA end. CDR1 and CDR2 from the germline V gene are GTSNPN and SVGIG (reference sequence). The CDR3 extends over 11 amino acids.

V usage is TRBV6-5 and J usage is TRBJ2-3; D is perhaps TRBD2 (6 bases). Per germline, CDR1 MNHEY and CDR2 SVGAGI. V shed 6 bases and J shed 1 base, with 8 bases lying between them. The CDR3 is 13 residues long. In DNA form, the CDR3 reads TGTGCCAGCAGCGCTAGCGGCACAGATACGCAGTATTTT. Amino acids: CASSASGTDTQYF.

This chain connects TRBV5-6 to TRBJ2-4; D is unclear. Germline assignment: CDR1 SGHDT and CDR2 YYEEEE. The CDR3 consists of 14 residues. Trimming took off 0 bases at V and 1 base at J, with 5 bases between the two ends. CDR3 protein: CASSLEGAKNIQYF. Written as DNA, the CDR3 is TGTGCCAGCAGCTTGGAAGGGGCCAAAAACATTCAGTACTTC.

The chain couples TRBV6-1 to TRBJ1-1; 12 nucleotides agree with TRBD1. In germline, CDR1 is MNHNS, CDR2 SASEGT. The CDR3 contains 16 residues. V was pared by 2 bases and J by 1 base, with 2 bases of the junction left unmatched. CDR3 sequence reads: CASSEPGQGANTEAFF. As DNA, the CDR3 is TGTGCCAGCAGTGAACCGGGACAGGGGGCGAACACTGAAGCTTTCTTT.

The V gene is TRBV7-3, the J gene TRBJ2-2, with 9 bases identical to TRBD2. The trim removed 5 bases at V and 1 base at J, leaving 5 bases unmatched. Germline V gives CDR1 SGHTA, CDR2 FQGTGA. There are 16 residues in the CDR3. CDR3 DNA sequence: TGTGCCAGCAGCGTATTAGCGGGAGAGAACACCGGGGAGCTGTTTTTT. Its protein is CASSVLAGENTGELFF.

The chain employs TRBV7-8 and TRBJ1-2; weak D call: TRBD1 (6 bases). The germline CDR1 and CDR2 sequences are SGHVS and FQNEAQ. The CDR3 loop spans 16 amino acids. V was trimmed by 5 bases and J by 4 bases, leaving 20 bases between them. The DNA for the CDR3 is TGTGCCAGCAGCCAATCTACAGGGACGCCTAGCTATGGCTACACCTTC. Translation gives CASSQSTGTPSYGYTF.

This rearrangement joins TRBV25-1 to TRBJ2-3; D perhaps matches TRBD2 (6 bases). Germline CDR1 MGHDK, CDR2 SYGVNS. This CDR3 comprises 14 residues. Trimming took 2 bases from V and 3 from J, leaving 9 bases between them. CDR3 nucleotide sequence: TGTGCCAGCAGTGAAAATCTAGCGACAGATACGCAGTATTTT. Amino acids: CASSENLATDTQYF.

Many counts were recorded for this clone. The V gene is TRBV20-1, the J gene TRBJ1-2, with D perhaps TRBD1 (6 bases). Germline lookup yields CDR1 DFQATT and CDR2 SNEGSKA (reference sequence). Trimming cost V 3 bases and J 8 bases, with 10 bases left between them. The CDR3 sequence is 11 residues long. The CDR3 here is CSASDRLGYTF. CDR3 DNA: TGCAGTGCTAGCGACAGGTTAGGCTACACCTTC.

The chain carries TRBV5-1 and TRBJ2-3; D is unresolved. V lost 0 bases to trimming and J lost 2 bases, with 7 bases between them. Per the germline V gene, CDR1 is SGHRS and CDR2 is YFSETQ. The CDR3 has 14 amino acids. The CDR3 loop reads CASSLGAHTDTQYF. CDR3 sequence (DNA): TGCGCCAGCAGCTTGGGGGCCCACACAGATACGCAGTATTTT.

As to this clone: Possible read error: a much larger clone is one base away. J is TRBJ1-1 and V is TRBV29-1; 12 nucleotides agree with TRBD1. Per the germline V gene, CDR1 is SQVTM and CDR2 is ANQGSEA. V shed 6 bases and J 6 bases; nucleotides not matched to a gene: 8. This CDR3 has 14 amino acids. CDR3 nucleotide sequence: TGCAGCGTCTCCTTCGGGACAGGGGGCGCTGAAGCTTTCTTT. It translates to CSVSFGTGGAEAFF. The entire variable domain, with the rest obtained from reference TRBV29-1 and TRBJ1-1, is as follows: SAVISQKPSRDICQRGTSLTIQCQVDSQVTMMFWYRQQPGQSLTLIATANQGSEATYESGFVIDKFPISRPNLTFSTLTVSNMSPEDSSIYLCSVSFGTGGAEAFFGQGTRLTVV.

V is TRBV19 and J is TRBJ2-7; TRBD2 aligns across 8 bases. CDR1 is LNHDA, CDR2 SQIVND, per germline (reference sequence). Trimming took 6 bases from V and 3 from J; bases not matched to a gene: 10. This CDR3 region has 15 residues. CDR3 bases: TGTGCCAGTAGCGGGCGGAGGGCGGGAGGCTACGAGCAGTACTTC. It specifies CASSGRRAGGYEQYF.

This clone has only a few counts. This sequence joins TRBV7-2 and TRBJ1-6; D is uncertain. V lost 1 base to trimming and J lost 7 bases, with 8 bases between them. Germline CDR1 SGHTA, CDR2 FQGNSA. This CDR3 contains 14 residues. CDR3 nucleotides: TGTGCCAGCAGCTTAGGACCCGAAAATTCACCCCTCCACTTT. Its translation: CASSLGPENSPLHF.